In this sample, the clone carrying this T cell receptor (beta chain) turned up many times. The sample is drawn from a study of CD8+CD57+ T cells in acquired aplastic anemia. Trimming at V came to 3 bases and at J to 1 base, leaving 3 bases not matched to a gene. The germline gives CDR1 SGHRS, CDR2 YFSETQ. This CDR3 region has 14 residues. Individuals selected for sequencing had exhibited CD8+CD57+ cell expansion on flow cytometry. According to the study, genomic DNA was the template for TCR beta VDJ and CDR3 profiling. From the reads, TCRdb called clonotypes with MiXCR, one entry per CDR3 protein. Of 190,000 or so distinct CDR3 sequences listed, approximately 48% were seen once; the top ten hold about 1.7%.

The chain uses TRBV5-1 and TRBJ2-7; 8 bases match TRBD1. The sample consisted of sorted CD4+, CD8+, or CD8+CD57+ T cells (not recorded which) from PBMCs. The clonotype originates from a human donor with aplastic anemia. In nucleotides, the CDR3 is TGCGCCAGCAGCTCCGGGACAGGTTCCTACGAGCAGTACTTC. Protein product: CASSSGTGSYEQYF. Looking up the rest from reference TRBV5-1 and TRBJ2-7 gives the full variable domain: KAGVTQTPRYLIKTRGQQVTLSCSPISGHRSVSWYQQTPGQGLQFLFEYFSETQRNKGNFPGRFSGRQFSNSRSEMNVSTLELGDSALYLCASSSGTGSYEQYFGPGTRLTVT.